These 21 T cell receptor beta chains were all obtained from the same sample, sequenced in a study of blood T cell repertoires in COVID-19. Measured with immunoSEQ multiplex PCR; TCRdb has only the in-frame clones, and not every one. The table includes about 270,000 clones, around 83% detected once. The source material was peripheral blood. These receptors originate from an elderly man with acute or convalescent COVID-19.

The chain uses TRBV9 and TRBJ2-3, with a tentative D call TRBD2 (6 bases). The CDR3 runs 14 residues. The germline CDR1 and CDR2 sequences are SGDLS and YYNGEE. The V and J ends lost 1 base and 6 bases respectively, with 12 bases between them. The CDR3 here is CASSVLGGPDTQYF. The CDR3 DNA is TGTGCCAGCAGCGTATTGGGAGGTCCGGATACGCAGTATTTT. The whole variable domain, filled in from reference TRBV9 and TRBJ2-3, reads DSGVTQTPKHLITATGQRVTLRCSPRSGDLSVYWYQQSLDQGLQFLIQYYNGEERAKGNILERFSAQQFPDLHSELNLSSLELGDSALYFCASSVLGGPDTQYFGPGTRLTVL.

This chain uses TRBV19 with TRBJ1-5; TRBD1 is a possible D gene (5 bases). From germline, CDR1 is LNHDA and CDR2 SQIVND (reference sequence). This CDR3 comprises 19 residues. Deletions cut 8 bases from V and 1 base from J, with 27 bases between. CDR3: CASSRTVGLREVSNQPQHF. The CDR3 DNA reads TGTGCCAGTTCTAGAACGGTTGGGCTCAGGGAAGTAAGCAATCAGCCCCAGCATTTT. Complete variable domain (other parts from reference TRBV19 and TRBJ1-5): DGGITQSPKYLFRKEGQNVTLSCEQNLNHDAMYWYRQDPGQGLRLIYYSQIVNDFQKGDIAEGYSVSREKKESFPLTVTSAQKNPTAFYLCASSRTVGLREVSNQPQHFGDGTRLSIL.

This clone has just one count. V is TRBV24-1 and J is TRBJ2-1; D gene unclear. Germline V gene lookup returns CDR1 KGHDR and CDR2 SFDVKD. Deletions cut 0 bases from V and 9 bases from J, with 11 bases between. This CDR3 is 14 amino acids long. The CDR3 region has the DNA TGTGCCACCAGTGATTTGCGAGAGAGCGCTGAGCAGTTCTTC. This codes for CATSDLRESAEQFF.

CDR3 nucleotides: TGCAGTGCTAGTGGACGGGCCGGGGAGCTGTTTTTT. Translation: CSASGRAGELFF. This chain connects TRBV20-1 to TRBJ2-2; D is unclear. Germline CDR1 is DFQATT and CDR2 is SNEGSKA (reference sequence). V was shortened by 3 bases and J by 6 bases, with 8 bases between the two germline ends. The CDR3 is made up of 12 amino acids.

The genes are TRBV7-2 and TRBJ2-7; no clear D. With 5 bases removed from V and 4 bases from J, the gap between germline ends came to 6 bases. Looked up from germline, CDR1 is SGHTA and CDR2 is FQGNSA. The CDR3 consists of 11 residues. The CDR3 nucleotides are TGTGCCAGCAGCCCTTCTTACGAGCAGTACTTC. Translation gives CASSPSYEQYF.

V usage is TRBV5-1 and J usage is TRBJ1-4; unclear D gene. The length of the CDR3 is 15 residues. The ends were cut back, 0 bases at V and 3 bases at J, with 9 bases in the middle. Germline CDR1 and CDR2: SGHRS and YFSETQ. The CDR3 DNA reads as TGCGCCAGCAGCTTGGATGGGCAGCCTAATGAAAAACTGTTTTTT. Residues: CASSLDGQPNEKLFF.

The chain combines TRBV19 with TRBJ2-3, with 8 bases that match TRBD2. The CDR3 runs to 15 residues. After removal of 3 bases from V and 4 bases from J, the junction contained 6 bases not matched to a gene. Germline V CDR1 and CDR2: LNHDA, SQIVND (reference sequence). The CDR3 here is CASSIQRGLADTQYF. CDR3 bases: TGTGCCAGTAGTATCCAGCGGGGGCTCGCAGATACGCAGTATTTT.

This clone was seen a single time. The chain joins TRBV5-1 to TRBJ2-5; 13 bases agree with TRBD2. With V trimmed by 0 bases and J by 5 bases, 1 base remained unmatched. The germline V gene encodes CDR1 SGHRS and CDR2 YFSETQ. The CDR3 consists of 15 residues. Here the CDR3 reads CASSLVLAGGETQYF. The CDR3, as DNA: TGCGCCAGCAGCTTGGTACTAGCGGGAGGGGAGACCCAGTACTTC.

Details on this clone: In the same sample, other DNA sequences code for this CDR3. The rearrangement uses TRBV5-1 and TRBJ2-6; D is unclear. CDR3 length equals 15 residues. The germline V gene has CDR1 SGHRS and CDR2 YFSETQ. V dropped 0 bases and J dropped 4 bases, with 8 bases sitting between them. The CDR3: CASSLVVSGANVLTF. Written as DNA, the CDR3 is TGCGCCAGCAGCTTGGTAGTTTCCGGGGCCAACGTCCTGACTTTC.

The rearrangement uses TRBV19 and TRBJ1-5; TRBD1 might be the D (6 bases). The CDR3 is 12 residues long. The germline gives CDR1 LNHDA, CDR2 SQIVND (reference sequence). CDR3 sequence reads: CSRYRVGQPQHF. The CDR3 region has the DNA TGTTCACGATACAGGGTGGGTCAGCCCCAGCATTTT.

The chain combines TRBV14 with TRBJ2-1; 8 positions agree with TRBD1. Germline assignment: CDR1 SGHDN and CDR2 FVKESK. The CDR3 is 16 amino acids. With 1 base clipped from V and 3 bases from J, the junction kept 5 bases outside the gene matches. The CDR3 region is CASSQGGTGYYNEQFF. The DNA for the CDR3 is TGTGCCAGCAGCCAAGGGGGGACAGGCTACTACAATGAGCAGTTCTTC.

V and J are TRBV7-9 and TRBJ2-2; D gene ambiguous. The CDR3 has 14 residues. Trimming took off 10 bases at V and 0 bases at J, with 12 bases between the two ends. Looked up from germline, CDR1 is SEHNR and CDR2 is FQNEAQ (reference sequence). CDR3 in DNA: TGTGCCATCGAGACTTGGTCGAACACCGGGGAGCTGTTTTTT. It yields the protein CAIETWSNTGELFF.

The rearrangement joins TRBV9 to TRBJ1-2, with 9 bases lining up with TRBD1. This CDR3 contains 15 residues. The J segment lost 4 bases and the V segment lost 0 bases, leaving 4 bases of the junction unmatched. From germline, CDR1 is SGDLS and CDR2 YYNGEE. The CDR3 coding sequence is TGTGCCAGCAGCGTAGGGACAGGGGTTATCTATGGCTACACCTTC. Translation gives CASSVGTGVIYGYTF.

CDR3 amino acids: CASSSGTGEGTQYF. The CDR3 nucleotides read TGTGCCAGCAGCTCCGGGACAGGGGAGGGTACGCAGTATTTT. This chain joins TRBV3-1 (or the pseudogene TRBV3-2) and TRBJ2-3, with 10 bases lining up with TRBD1. CDR1 LGHDT and CDR2 YNNKEL come from the germline V gene (reference sequence). CDR3 length: 14 residues. V lost 5 bases and J lost 8; bases outside the gene matches: 7.

The gene calls are TRBV5-1 and TRBJ2-1; TRBD1 is a possible D gene (5 bases). In germline, CDR1 is SGHRS, CDR2 YFSETQ. This CDR3 contains 16 residues. The ends were cut back, 3 bases at V and 0 bases at J, with 13 bases in the middle. The chain's CDR3 is CASSSARASSYNEQFF. DNA for the CDR3: TGCGCCAGCAGCTCTGCCAGGGCTAGCTCCTACAATGAGCAGTTCTTC.

The chain has TRBV29-1 and TRBJ2-7, with 9 bases identical to TRBD1. J was trimmed by 11 bases and V by 4 bases; bases with no gene match: 12. Germline V gene sequence: CDR1 SQVTM, CDR2 ANQGSEA. This CDR3 comprises 13 residues. The CDR3 sequence is CSVARDRANVKYF. The CDR3 bases are TGCAGCGTTGCTAGGGACAGGGCAAACGTCAAGTACTTC.

This clone came up a few times. The V call is TRBV10-3, the J call TRBJ1-1; perhaps TRBD1 as D (6 bases). CDR1 and CDR2 from the germline V gene are ENHRY and SYGVKD. This CDR3 has 13 amino acids. With 6 bases removed from V and 2 bases from J, the gap between germline ends came to 10 bases. CDR3 region: CAIRTGENTEAFF. As DNA, the CDR3 is TGTGCCATCAGGACAGGAGAAAACACTGAAGCTTTCTTT.

V usage is TRBV5-1 and J usage is TRBJ2-1, with 8 nucleotides matching TRBD2. CDR3 length: 14 residues. Looked up from germline, CDR1 is SGHRS and CDR2 is YFSETQ. V lost 1 base to trimming and J lost 9 bases; unmatched junction nucleotides: 6. The CDR3 spells CASSLKAGGSEQFF. The CDR3, as DNA: TGCGCCAGCAGCTTGAAGGCGGGAGGAAGTGAGCAGTTCTTC.

The chain uses TRBV10-3 and TRBJ2-7; the match to TRBD2 covers 13 bases. The CDR3 spans 16 residues. Trimming removed 2 bases from V and 6 bases from J; junction bases left unmatched: 7. CDR1 and CDR2 (germline): ENHRY, SYGVKD. This CDR3 is CAISEAGTSGIVEQYF. CDR3 DNA sequence: TGTGCCATCAGTGAGGCCGGGACTAGCGGGATAGTCGAGCAGTACTTC.

This rearrangement joins TRBV5-1 to TRBJ1-1; no clear D. V was shortened by 0 bases and J by 1 base, with 7 bases between the two germline ends. Germline CDR1 SGHRS, CDR2 YFSETQ. The CDR3 extends over 14 amino acids. The CDR3 is CASSLGSRNTEAFF. CDR3 nucleotide sequence: TGCGCCAGCAGCTTGGGTTCTAGGAACACTGAAGCTTTCTTT.

The chain has TRBV7-2 and TRBJ1-5, with 8 bases matching TRBD1. Germline CDR1 SGHTA, CDR2 FQGNSA. V was clipped by 1 base and J by 6 bases; unmatched bases: 14. CDR3 length: 18 amino acids. The chain's CDR3 is CASSLGLFAGGSGQPQHF. In DNA form, the CDR3 reads TGTGCCAGCAGCTTAGGTTTGTTCGCAGGGGGCTCGGGTCAGCCCCAGCATTTT.